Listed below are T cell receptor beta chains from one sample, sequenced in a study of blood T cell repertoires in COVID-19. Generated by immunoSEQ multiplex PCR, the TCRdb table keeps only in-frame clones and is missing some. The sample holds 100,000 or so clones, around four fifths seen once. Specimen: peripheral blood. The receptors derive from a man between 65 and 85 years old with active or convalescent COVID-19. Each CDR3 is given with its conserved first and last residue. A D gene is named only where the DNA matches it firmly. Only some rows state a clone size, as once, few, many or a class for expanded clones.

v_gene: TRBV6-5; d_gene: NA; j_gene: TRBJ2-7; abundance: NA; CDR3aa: CASSYSKAGYEQYF; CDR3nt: TGTGCCAGCAGTTACTCGAAGGCGGGCTACGAGCAGTACTTC
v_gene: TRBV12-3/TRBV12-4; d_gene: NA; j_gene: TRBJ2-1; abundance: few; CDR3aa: CASSWDSPSEQFF; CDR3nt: TGTGCCAGCAGCTGGGACTCTCCTAGTGAGCAGTTCTTC
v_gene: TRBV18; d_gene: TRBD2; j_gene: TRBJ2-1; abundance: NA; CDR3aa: CASSPPSGGISSYNEQFF; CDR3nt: TGTGCCAGCTCACCACCTAGCGGGGGAATCAGCTCCTACAATGAGCAGTTCTTC
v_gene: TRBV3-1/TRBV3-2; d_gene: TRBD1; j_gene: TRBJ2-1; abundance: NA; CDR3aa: CASRRGTGDGGEQFF; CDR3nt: TGTGCCAGCAGACGCGGGACAGGGGATGGTGGTGAGCAGTTCTTC
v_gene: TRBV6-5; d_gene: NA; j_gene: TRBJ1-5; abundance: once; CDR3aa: CASSYRRPGGNQPQHF; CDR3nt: TGTGCCAGCAGTTACCGCCGACCCGGGGGCAATCAGCCCCAGCATTTT
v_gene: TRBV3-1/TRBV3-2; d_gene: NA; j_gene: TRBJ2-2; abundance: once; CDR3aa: CASNGAGELFF; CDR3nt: TGTGCCAGCAACGGGGCCGGGGAGCTGTTTTTT
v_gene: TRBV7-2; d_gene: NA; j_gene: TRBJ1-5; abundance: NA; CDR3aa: CASSLASRGIDQPQHF; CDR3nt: TGTGCCAGCAGCTTAGCGAGTCGGGGAATAGATCAGCCCCAGCATTTT
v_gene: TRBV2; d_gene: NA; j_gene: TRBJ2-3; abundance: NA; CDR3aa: CASSEAGGPSTDTQYF; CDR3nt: TGTGCCAGCAGTGAAGCTGGCGGGCCTAGCACAGATACGCAGTATTTT
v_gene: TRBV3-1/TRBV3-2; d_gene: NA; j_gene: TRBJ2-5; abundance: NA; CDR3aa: CASSQWGGAEQETQYF; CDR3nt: TGTGCCAGCAGCCAGTGGGGCGGGGCGGAACAAGAGACCCAGTACTTC
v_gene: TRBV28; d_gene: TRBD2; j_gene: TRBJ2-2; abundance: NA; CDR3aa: CASSLFGGGIRELFF; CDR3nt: TGTGCCAGCAGTTTATTTGGGGGAGGGATTCGGGAGCTGTTTTTT
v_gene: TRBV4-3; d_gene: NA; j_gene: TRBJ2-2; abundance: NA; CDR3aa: CASSRLVISAGELFF; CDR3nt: TGCGCCAGCAGCCGACTAGTGATTAGCGCCGGGGAGCTGTTTTTT
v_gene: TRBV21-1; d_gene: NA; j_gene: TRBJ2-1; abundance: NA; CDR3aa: CASSKGGGRASGYNEQFF; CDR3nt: TGTGCCAGCAGCAAAGGGGGGGGCCGGGCTAGCGGATACAATGAGCAGTTCTTC
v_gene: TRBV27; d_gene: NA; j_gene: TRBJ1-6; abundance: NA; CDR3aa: CASSPHRDLSYNSPLHF; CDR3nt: TGTGCCAGCAGCCCCCACAGGGACCTCTCCTATAATTCACCCCTCCACTTT
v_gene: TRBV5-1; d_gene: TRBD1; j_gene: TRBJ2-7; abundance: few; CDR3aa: CASNRDRGDEQYF; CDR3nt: TGCGCCAGCAACCGGGACAGGGGCGACGAGCAGTACTTC
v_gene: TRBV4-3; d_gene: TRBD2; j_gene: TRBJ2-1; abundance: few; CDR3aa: CASSQDRLAGTYNEQFF; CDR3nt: TGCGCCAGCAGCCAAGATAGGCTAGCGGGAACCTACAATGAGCAGTTCTTC
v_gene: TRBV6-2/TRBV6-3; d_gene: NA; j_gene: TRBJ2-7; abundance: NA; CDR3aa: CASSYSAGYEQYF; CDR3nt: TGTGCCAGCAGTTACTCGGCAGGCTACGAGCAGTACTTC
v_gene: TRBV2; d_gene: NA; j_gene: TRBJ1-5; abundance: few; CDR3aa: CASSEAFLQPQHF; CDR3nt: TGTGCCAGCAGTGAAGCGTTCCTACAGCCCCAGCATTTT
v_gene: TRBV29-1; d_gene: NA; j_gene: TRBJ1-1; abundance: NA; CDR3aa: CSVMGHLNTEAFF; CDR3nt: TGCAGCGTGATGGGACACCTGAACACTGAAGCTTTCTTT
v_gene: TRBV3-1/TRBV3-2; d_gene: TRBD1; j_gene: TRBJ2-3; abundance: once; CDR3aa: CASSQAGQGADTQYF; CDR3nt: TGTGCCAGCAGCCAAGCAGGACAGGGAGCAGATACGCAGTATTTT
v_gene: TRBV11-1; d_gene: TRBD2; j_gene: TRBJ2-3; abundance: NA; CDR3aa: CASSPRGGGSGDTQYF; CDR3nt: TGTGCCAGCAGCCCAAGAGGCGGCGGGAGTGGAGATACGCAGTATTTT
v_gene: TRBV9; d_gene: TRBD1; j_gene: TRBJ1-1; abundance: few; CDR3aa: CASSVNPGTGAGGNTEAFF; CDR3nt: TGTGCCAGCAGCGTAAACCCTGGAACAGGGGCTGGGGGTAACACTGAAGCTTTCTTT
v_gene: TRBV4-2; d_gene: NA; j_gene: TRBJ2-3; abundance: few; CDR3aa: CASSQDDTEGVTDTQYF; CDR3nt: TGTGCCAGCAGCCAAGATGATACAGAGGGAGTCACAGATACGCAGTATTTT
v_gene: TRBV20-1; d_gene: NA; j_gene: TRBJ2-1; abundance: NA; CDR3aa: CSARRSDEQFF; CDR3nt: TGCAGTGCTAGGCGTTCCGATGAGCAGTTCTTC
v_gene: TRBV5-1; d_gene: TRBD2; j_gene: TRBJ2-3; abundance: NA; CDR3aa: CASSSQAGASTDTQYF; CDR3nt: TGCGCCAGCAGCTCCCAAGCGGGGGCAAGCACAGATACGCAGTATTTT
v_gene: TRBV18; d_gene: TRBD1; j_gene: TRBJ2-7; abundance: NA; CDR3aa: CASSPRTGGDEQYF; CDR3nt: TGTGCCAGCTCACCAAGGACAGGGGGCGACGAGCAGTACTTC
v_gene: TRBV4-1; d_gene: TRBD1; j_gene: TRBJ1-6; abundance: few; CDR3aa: CASSPPWDRTLNSPLHF; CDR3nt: TGCGCCAGCAGCCCTCCTTGGGACAGGACACTAAATTCACCCCTCCACTTT
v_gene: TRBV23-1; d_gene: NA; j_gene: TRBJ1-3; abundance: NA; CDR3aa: CASSHPPDILSGNTIYF; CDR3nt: TGCGCCAGCTCCCACCCTCCTGACATCCTCTCTGGAAACACCATATATTTT
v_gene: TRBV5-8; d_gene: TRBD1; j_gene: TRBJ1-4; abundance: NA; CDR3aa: CASSPMDRAGSEKLFF; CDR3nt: TGTGCCAGCAGCCCGATGGACAGGGCTGGTTCTGAAAAACTGTTTTTT
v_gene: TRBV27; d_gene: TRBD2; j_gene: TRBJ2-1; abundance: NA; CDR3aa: CASSLNPGGPEQFF; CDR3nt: TGTGCCAGCAGTTTGAACCCGGGAGGTCCTGAGCAGTTCTTC
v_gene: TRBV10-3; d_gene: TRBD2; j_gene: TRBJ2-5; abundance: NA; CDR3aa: CAISEGRAKQETQYF; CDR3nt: TGTGCCATCAGTGAGGGGAGGGCAAAACAAGAGACCCAGTACTTC
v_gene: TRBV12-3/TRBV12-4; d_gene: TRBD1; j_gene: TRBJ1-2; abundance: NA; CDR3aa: CASSLEGATSYTF; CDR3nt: TGTGCCAGCAGTTTAGAGGGGGCGACGAGCTACACCTTC
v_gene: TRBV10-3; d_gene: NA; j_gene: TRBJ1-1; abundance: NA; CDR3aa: CASGESGGWNPEAFF; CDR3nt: TGTGCCTCGGGGGAATCGGGCGGCTGGAACCCTGAAGCTTTCTTT
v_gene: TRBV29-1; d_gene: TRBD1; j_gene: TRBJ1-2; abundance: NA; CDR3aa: CSVERDRGRGYTF; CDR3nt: TGCAGCGTTGAAAGGGACAGGGGGCGCGGCTACACCTTC
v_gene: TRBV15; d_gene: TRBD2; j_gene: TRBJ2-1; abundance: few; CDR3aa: CATSRASGRKTYNEQFF; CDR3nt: TGTGCCACCAGCAGGGCTAGCGGGAGGAAGACCTACAATGAGCAGTTCTTC
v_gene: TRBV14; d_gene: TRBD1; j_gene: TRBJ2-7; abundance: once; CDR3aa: CASSPWDGGTGAYEQYF; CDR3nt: TGTGCCAGCAGCCCGTGGGACGGGGGGACAGGGGCTTACGAGCAGTACTTC
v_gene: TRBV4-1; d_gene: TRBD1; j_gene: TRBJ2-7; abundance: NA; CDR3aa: CASSQDRLRGQVYYEQYF; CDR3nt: TGCGCCAGCAGCCAAGATAGGCTTCGGGGACAGGTCTACTACGAGCAGTACTTC
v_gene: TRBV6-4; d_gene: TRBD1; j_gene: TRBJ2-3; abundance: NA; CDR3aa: CASSDLDRGRLDTQYF; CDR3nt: TGTGCCAGCAGTGACTTAGACAGGGGGCGCTTAGATACGCAGTATTTT